This is a list of T cell receptor beta chains from one sample in a study of identical twins. TCRdb re-called the 5' RACE reads with MiXCR, one entry per CDR3 protein. This table has a few hundred thousand distinct CDR3 sequences, about 18% appearing once. Material for sequencing was naive T cells sorted from blood. Receptor source: a man in his fifties in good health. CDR3s include the opening cysteine and the closing phenylalanine or tryptophan. Only some rows state a clone size, as once, few, many or a class for expanded clones.

clone_size v_call cdr3_aa
few TRBV6-5 CASSYRNTLEQFF
. TRBV20-1 CSASNLAVGSYEQYF
few TRBV10-3 CATGRRGPSTDTQYF
few TRBV5-5 CASSPAGDTQYF
. TRBV4-2 CASSQVRTSNTGELFF
. TRBV10-3 CAISPDRGEQYF
. TRBV10-3 CAISESHGGLIYEQYF
many TRBV20-1 CSAPRSSDTQYF
many TRBV9 CASSSRQSPWDYGYTF
many TRBV12-3/TRBV12-4 CASSLAGGEETQYF
few TRBV5-5 CASSLDRYRTYEQYF
. TRBV28 CASSLVGGGSSYEQYF
many TRBV20-1 CSASGKVVYEQFF
few TRBV5-1 CASSLEDATQYF
few TRBV28 CASRDSIEKLFF
. TRBV6-1 CASSRWDRETGELFF
. TRBV20-1 CSARSGQGGETQYF
. TRBV7-9 CASSYRLAGANTGELFF
. TRBV18 CASSNDRNTEAFF
. TRBV11-2 CASSLTQGFAIGANVLTF
. TRBV12-3/TRBV12-4 CASSLVVLGTGELFF
. TRBV15 CATTRAGTREALHF
few TRBV20-1 CSALPGQVAYEQYF
many TRBV20-1 CSARDLTGGYEQYF
few TRBV24-1 CATSDSGTSGKSYNEQFF
. TRBV6-1 CARSEDRFIYNEQFF
many TRBV12-3/TRBV12-4 CASSQDRGTGYEQYF
. TRBV7-9 CASSRTADTQYF
few TRBV6-2/TRBV6-3 CASSYEAGGPSTDTQYF
. TRBV20-1 CSARGDTQYF
. TRBV6-1 CASSQLRAATNEKLFF
. TRBV6-1 CASSVRRVSPPTDTQYF
. TRBV27 CASIAVAGWGSYNEQFF
few TRBV7-9 CASTHRGANTGELFF
many TRBV20-1 CSAPHDRRQYF
. TRBV29-1 CSVKRVAGSGYTF
many TRBV20-1 CSARGLAGVSDTQYF
. TRBV30 CAWAPSGQRYNEQFF
few TRBV12-3/TRBV12-4 CASSFQTYGAGEQYF
. TRBV5-1 CASSYRLSSTDTQYF
. TRBV6-1 CASRQTGPGSPLHF
few TRBV12-3/TRBV12-4 CASTQGTPQETQYF
. TRBV20-1 CSAAFMGTEAFF
few TRBV30 CAWSLPGNTIYF
. TRBV19 CASWAGGPHPLYEQYF
once TRBV20-1 CSGAGLVNSYEQYF
. TRBV6-2/TRBV6-3 CASSYGGTGTDTQYF
. TRBV12-3/TRBV12-4 CASSQSGRASETQYF
many TRBV29-1 CSVERPGEGEKLFF
few TRBV6-6 CASFRSFQETQYF